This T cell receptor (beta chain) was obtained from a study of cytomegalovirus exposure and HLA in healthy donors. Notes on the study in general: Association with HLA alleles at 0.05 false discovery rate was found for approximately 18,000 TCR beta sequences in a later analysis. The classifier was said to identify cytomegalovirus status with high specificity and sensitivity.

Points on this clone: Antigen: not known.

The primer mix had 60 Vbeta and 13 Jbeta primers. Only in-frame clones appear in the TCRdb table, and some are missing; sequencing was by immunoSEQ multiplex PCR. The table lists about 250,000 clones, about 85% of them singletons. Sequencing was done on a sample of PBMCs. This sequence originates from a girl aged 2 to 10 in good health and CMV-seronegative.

The CDR3 DNA reads as TGTGCCAGCAGCTTCCGGGACAGGAGAGGAGGCTACACCTTC. Residues: CASSFRDRRGGYTF. The rearrangement uses TRBV13 and TRBJ1-2; 8 bases match TRBD1. CDR3 length: 14 residues. Germline-derived CDR1 and CDR2 are PRHDT and FYEKMQ (reference sequence). The V gene end was trimmed by 3 bases and the J gene end by 8 bases; junction bases not matched to a gene: 8. Full variable domain (outside the CDR3, taken from reference TRBV13 and TRBJ1-2): AAGVIQSPRHLIKEKRETATLKCYPIPRHDTVYWYQQGPGQDPQFLISFYEKMQSDKGSIPDRFSAQQFSDYHSELNMSSLELGDSALYFCASSFRDRRGGYTFGSGTRLTVV.